These 25 T cell receptor beta chains were sequenced from one sample in a study of T cells after somatic rescue of genetic block. Using immunoSEQ multiplex PCR, the repertoire was profiled, and TCRdb retains in-frame clones only, with some absent. Here the sample spans tens of thousands of clones, just over 90% being singletons. Sequenced input: peripheral blood mononuclear cells (PBMCs). The source of these receptors is a man younger than 45.

This chain connects TRBV18 to TRBJ1-5; 8 bases are shared with TRBD1. Germline V gene sequence: CDR1 KGHSH, CDR2 LQKENI. Trimming took 6 bases from V and 1 from J; bases not matched to a gene: 5. This CDR3 comprises 15 residues. This chain's CDR3 is CASSLTGVSNQPQHF. The CDR3 DNA sequence: TGTGCCAGCTCGCTGACAGGGGTCAGCAATCAGCCCCAGCATTTT.

This sequence joins TRBV6-4 and TRBJ2-7; 15 bases fit TRBD2. V lost 6 bases to trimming and J lost 5 bases; unmatched junction nucleotides: 11. Germline CDR1 MRHNA, CDR2 SNTAGT. This CDR3 has 17 residues. The DNA for the CDR3 is TGTGCCAGCAGCGGGGGACTAGCGGGAGGTTCCCCCCACGAGCAGTACTTC. Protein sequence: CASSGGLAGGSPHEQYF.

The genes are TRBV5-1 and TRBJ1-2; TRBD1 agrees at 7 bases. Germline CDR1 SGHRS, CDR2 YFSETQ. The CDR3 extends over 15 amino acids. The V gene end was trimmed by 2 bases and the J gene end by 8 bases; junction bases not matched to a gene: 12. Here the CDR3 DNA reads TGCGCCAGCAGCTTTCGTACAGGGGCCCTACAAGGCTACACCTTC. The encoded protein is CASSFRTGALQGYTF. Complete variable domain (other parts from reference TRBV5-1 and TRBJ1-2): KAGVTQTPRYLIKTRGQQVTLSCSPISGHRSVSWYQQTPGQGLQFLFEYFSETQRNKGNFPGRFSGRQFSNSRSEMNVSTLELGDSALYLCASSFRTGALQGYTFGSGTRLTVV.

A single count supports this clone. The J gene is TRBJ2-3, the V gene TRBV28; tentatively, D is TRBD1 (5 bases). Trimming shortened V by 6 bases and J by 1 base, and 17 bases separated the two germline ends. Germline CDR1 reads MDHEN; CDR2 reads SYDVKM. The CDR3 runs 16 residues. CDR3 in DNA: TGTGCCAGCAGACAACAAACAGGTGTAGGCACAGATACGCAGTATTTT. Translated: CASRQQTGVGTDTQYF.

This sequence joins TRBV18 and TRBJ1-1; 8 bases agree with TRBD1. J was trimmed by 7 bases and V by 5 bases; bases with no gene match: 6. Germline V gene data show CDR1 as KGHSH and CDR2 as LQKENI. The CDR3 runs 13 residues. This CDR3 is CASSYDRGSEAFF. The CDR3 DNA reads TGTGCCAGCTCATACGACAGGGGCAGTGAAGCTTTCTTT. The full variable domain, in which reference TRBV18 and TRBJ1-1 provide the parts outside the CDR3, is NAGVMQNPRHLVRRRGQEARLRCSPMKGHSHVYWYRQLPEEGLKFMVYLQKENIIDESGMPKERFSAEFPKEGPSILRIQQVVRGDSAAYFCASSYDRGSEAFFGQGTRLTVV.

The chain employs TRBV7-3 and TRBJ2-1, with TRBD1 matching over 8 bases. The CDR3 is 14 residues long. Germline trimming cut 6 bases from V and 7 bases from J; bases unmatched to any gene: 8. Germline CDR1 reads SGHTA; CDR2 reads FQGTGA. As DNA, the CDR3 is TGTGCCAGCAGTCAGGGGGCAGCTCGGAATGAGCAGTTCTTC. It translates to CASSQGAARNEQFF. The whole variable domain, filled in from reference TRBV7-3 and TRBJ2-1, reads GAGVSQTPSNKVTEKGKYVELRCDPISGHTALYWYRQSLGQGPEFLIYFQGTGAADDSGLPNDRFFAVRPEGSVSTLKIQRTERGDSAVYLCASSQGAARNEQFFGPGTRLTVL.

The chain couples TRBV15 to TRBJ2-7; the D gene is possibly TRBD1 (5 bases). CDR3 length: 13 residues. Trimming took 3 bases from V and 2 from J, leaving 8 bases between them. The V gene's germline CDR1 is LNHNV and CDR2 YYDKDF (reference sequence). For the CDR3, the DNA is TGTGCCACCAGCAGCGGACACACCTACGAGCAGTACTTC. The encoded protein is CATSSGHTYEQYF.

The chain uses TRBV28 and TRBJ2-7, with 10 bases fitting TRBD1. Germline CDR1 MDHEN, CDR2 SYDVKM. Losses at the gene ends were 8 bases for V and 6 bases for J; bases not matched to a gene: 7. The CDR3 loop spans 13 amino acids. Here the CDR3 DNA reads TGTGCCAGCCGGGGACAGGGGAGATTCGAGCAGTACTTC. This encodes CASRGQGRFEQYF.

The chain links TRBV5-1 to TRBJ2-7; D tentatively reads TRBD1 or TRBD2 (6 bases each). The germline V and J ends were trimmed by 7 bases and 0 bases, with 14 bases remaining between them. The CDR3 sequence is 14 residues long. From germline, CDR1 is SGHRS and CDR2 YFSETQ. The CDR3 bases are TGCGCCAGCGGGCGGACAGCGGGCTCCTACGAGCAGTACTTC. It is translated as CASGRTAGSYEQYF.

This rearrangement joins TRBV6-1 to TRBJ2-1; D is ambiguous. The ends were cut back, 6 bases at V and 6 bases at J, with 3 bases in the middle. This CDR3 region has 10 residues. CDR1 is MNHNS and CDR2 is SASEGT in the germline V gene. The DNA for the CDR3 is TGTGCCAGCAGGCGCAATGAGCAGTTCTTC. Protein product: CASRRNEQFF.

J is TRBJ2-7 and V is TRBV28; 10 bases are shared with TRBD1. The CDR3 is 17 amino acids. Germline CDR1 reads MDHEN; CDR2 reads SYDVKM. The trim removed 1 base at V and 2 bases at J, leaving 8 bases unmatched. As DNA, the CDR3 is TGTGCCAGCAGTTTATTAGGACAGGGGGTTAGGACCTACGAGCAGTACTTC. This encodes CASSLLGQGVRTYEQYF.

This sequence joins TRBV7-9 and TRBJ2-6; D not resolved. The CDR3 consists of 13 residues. Per the germline V gene, CDR1 is SEHNR and CDR2 is FQNEAQ (reference sequence). Trimming left V 5 bases short and J 0 bases short, with 2 bases between. CDR3 region: CASSPSGANVLTF. In DNA form, the CDR3 reads TGTGCCAGCAGCCCCTCTGGGGCCAACGTCCTGACTTTC.

In its sample, this clone was seen a few times. This chain connects TRBV9 to TRBJ1-3; D not resolved. Trimming removed 4 bases from V and 0 bases from J, with 17 bases in between. CDR3 length: 17 residues. CDR1 and CDR2 from the germline V gene are SGDLS and YYNGEE. The CDR3 protein is CASSPHGPANSGNTIYF. The CDR3 DNA sequence: TGTGCCAGCAGCCCCCACGGGCCAGCCAACTCTGGAAACACCATATATTTT.

The V call is TRBV6-1, the J call TRBJ1-1; D unresolved. V lost 3 bases and J 5 bases, leaving 13 bases between the germline ends. The V gene's germline CDR1 is MNHNS and CDR2 SASEGT. This CDR3 region has 14 residues. CDR3 region: CASSDRGVRTEAFF. The CDR3 DNA follows: TGTGCCAGCAGTGATCGGGGTGTGAGAACTGAAGCTTTCTTT.

The count of this clone is one. The chain combines TRBV21-1 with TRBJ2-3; the table's D call, TRBD2, has no DNA check behind it. TRBV21-1 is recorded as a pseudogene. The CDR3 contains 15 residues. This CDR3 reads CASSQASAHTDTQYF. CDR3 sequence (DNA): TGTGCCAGCAGCCAAGCAAGCGCTCACACAGATACGCAGTATTTT.

The chain uses TRBV7-8 and TRBJ1-5, with 9 bases fitting TRBD1. Germline lookup yields CDR1 SGHVS and CDR2 FQNEAQ. V trimming: 5 bases; J trimming: 6 bases; junction bases outside the gene matches: 11. This CDR3 is built from 16 residues. Written as DNA, the CDR3 is TGTGCCAGCAGCCCCACGGGACAGGGACATGGTCAGCCCCAGCATTTT. Protein: CASSPTGQGHGQPQHF.

This chain uses TRBV10-3 with TRBJ2-3; the D gene is possibly TRBD2 (6 bases). Germline V CDR1 and CDR2: ENHRY, SYGVKD. This CDR3 region has 15 residues. Trimming removed 3 bases from V and 4 bases from J, with 14 bases in between. The CDR3 DNA sequence: TGTGCCATCAGTGACCGGGAGTCCACCGCAGATACGCAGTATTTT. It yields the protein CAISDRESTADTQYF.

The chain links TRBV6-4 to TRBJ2-1; D may be TRBD2 (5 bases). Germline CDR1 is MRHNA and CDR2 is SNTAGT. CDR3 size: 14 residues. Trimming removed 8 bases from V and 8 bases from J, with 19 bases in between. The CDR3 here is CASGPGDRMDEQFF. In DNA form, the CDR3 reads TGTGCCAGCGGGCCCGGGGATAGGATGGATGAGCAGTTCTTC.

V usage is TRBV7-8 and J usage is TRBJ2-3; 14 nucleotides agree with TRBD2. Germline V gene data show CDR1 as SGHVS and CDR2 as FQNEAQ. CDR3 length equals 15 residues. V gave up 7 bases and J gave up 6 bases; unmatched junction bases: 6. The CDR3 bases are TGTGCCAGCAACAGACTAGCGGGGGGGCGTGATACGCAGTATTTT. It translates to CASNRLAGGRDTQYF.

The rearrangement links TRBV5-4 to TRBJ2-1; D possibly matches TRBD1 or TRBD2 (7 bases each). Trimming took off 2 bases at V and 4 bases at J, with 16 bases between the two ends. In germline, CDR1 is SGHNT, CDR2 YYREEE (reference sequence). This CDR3 has 16 residues. CDR3 in amino acids: CASSFLRQGGYNEQFF. CDR3 DNA: TGTGCCAGCAGCTTTCTTCGCCAGGGGGGGTACAATGAGCAGTTCTTC.

The chain employs TRBV27 and TRBJ2-3; 11 nucleotides agree with TRBD1. Germline-derived CDR1 and CDR2 are MNHEY and SMNVEV (reference sequence). V shed 4 bases, J shed 5 bases, and the junction held 5 bases outside the gene matches. The CDR3 covers 15 residues. As DNA, the CDR3 is TGTGCCAGCAGTTCGGACAGGGGGCGAAGAGATACGCAGTATTTT. Encoded protein: CASSSDRGRRDTQYF.

The chain joins TRBV6-1 to TRBJ1-2; the match to TRBD1 covers 7 bases. The germline CDR1 and CDR2 sequences are MNHNS and SASEGT. V lost 1 base, J lost 5 bases, and 7 bases stayed unmatched. This CDR3 contains 15 residues. CDR3 sequence reads: CASSEGQGTYYGYTF. In nucleotides, the CDR3 is TGTGCCAGCAGTGAAGGACAGGGAACCTATTATGGCTACACCTTC.

This chain links TRBV14 with TRBJ1-3; perhaps TRBD1 as D (6 bases). The CDR3 consists of 16 residues. Germline V lookup: CDR1 SGHDN, CDR2 FVKESK. With 4 bases removed from V and 3 bases from J, the gap between germline ends came to 16 bases. This chain's CDR3 is CASSPITGPLGNTIYF. Written as DNA, the CDR3 is TGTGCCAGCAGCCCCATCACAGGGCCTCTTGGAAACACCATATATTTT.

The chain joins TRBV4-3 to TRBJ1-2; D call uncertain. Germline V gene sequence: CDR1 LGHNA, CDR2 YSLEER. The V end was cut by 1 base, the J end by 4 bases, with 16 bases between. The CDR3 sequence is 16 residues long. CDR3 nucleotide sequence: TGCGCCAGCAGCCAAGTCCCTGCGGATTGGGGCTATGGCTACACCTTC. Translating it yields CASSQVPADWGYGYTF.

This clone was found once. The chain carries TRBV5-4 and TRBJ1-3; 8 bases match TRBD1. The CDR3 consists of 18 residues. V lost 1 base, J lost 0 bases, and 9 bases stayed unmatched. CDR1 and CDR2 from the germline V gene are SGHNT and YYREEE (reference sequence). As DNA, the CDR3 is TGTGCCAGCAGCTTGAGACAGGGGCCAACTGACTCTGGAAACACCATATATTTT. Translated: CASSLRQGPTDSGNTIYF. Combining the CDR3 with reference TRBV5-4 and TRBJ1-3 gives the whole variable domain ETGVTQSPTHLIKTRGQQVTLRCSSQSGHNTVSWYQQALGQGPQFIFQYYREEENGRGNFPPRFSGLQFPNYSSELNVNALELDDSALYLCASSLRQGPTDSGNTIYFGEGSWLTVV.